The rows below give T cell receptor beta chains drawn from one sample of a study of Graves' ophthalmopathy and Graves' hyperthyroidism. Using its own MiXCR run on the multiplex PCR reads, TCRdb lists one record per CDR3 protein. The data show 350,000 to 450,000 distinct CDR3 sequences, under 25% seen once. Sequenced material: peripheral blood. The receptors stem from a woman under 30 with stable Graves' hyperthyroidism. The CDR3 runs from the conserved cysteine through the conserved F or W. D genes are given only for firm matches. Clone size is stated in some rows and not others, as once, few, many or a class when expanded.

TGTGCCAGCAGTGAGGCGGGGATCTACGAGCAGTACTTC CASSEAGIYEQYF 13 TRBV2 - few TRBJ2-7
TGTGCCAGCAGTCCCACATCCTGGGACTACCACTACGAGCAGTACTTC CASSPTSWDYHYEQYF 16 TRBV28 TRBD2 many TRBJ2-7
TGTGCCATCAGCACAGGGGGAAATTCACCCCTCCACTTT CAISTGGNSPLHF 13 TRBV10-3 TRBD1 - TRBJ1-6
TGTGCCAGCAGCCTCGGGCCAGGGGTGAACACTGAAGCTTTCTTT CASSLGPGVNTEAFF 15 TRBV9 - many TRBJ1-1
TGTGCCAGCTCTAAGGGACAGGGGAACATATACGAGCAGTACTTC CASSKGQGNIYEQYF 15 TRBV18 TRBD1 - TRBJ2-7
TGTGCCAGCAGTGAATCAGTCCTTCTAGCGGGAGTGGGAGGAAAAGAGACCCAGTACTTC CASSESVLLAGVGGKETQYF 20 TRBV6-4 TRBD2 many TRBJ2-5
TGCGCCAGCAGCCAAGGACAGGTTGATGGCTACACCTTC CASSQGQVDGYTF 13 TRBV4-1 - - TRBJ1-2
TGCGCCAGCAGCCAAGAAGGGGGCGCGGTCTATGGCTACACCTTC CASSQEGGAVYGYTF 15 TRBV4-1 TRBD1 - TRBJ1-2
TGTGCCAGCAGTTCTTACGCGATGGAGACCCAGTACTTC CASSSYAMETQYF 13 TRBV6-5 - - TRBJ2-5
TGTGCCAGCACCTTCTATCCGGGGGATGCCTACGAGCAGTACTTC CASTFYPGDAYEQYF 15 TRBV12-3/TRBV12-4 - few TRBJ2-7
TGTGCCAGCTCACCACGGGACAGGGCGGCTTTCTTC CASSPRDRAAFF 12 TRBV18 TRBD1 many TRBJ1-2